Sequencing of this T cell receptor (beta chain) was carried out in a study of graft-versus-host responses after intestinal transplantation. Across the whole study: All recipients were transplanted with multivisceral, liver-intestinal, or isolated intestinal grafts.

Germline CDR1 reads MDHEN; CDR2 reads SYDVKM. This CDR3 has 15 amino acids. The V and J ends lost 7 bases and 1 base respectively, with 16 bases between them. The data were produced by immunoSEQ multiplex PCR, yet TCRdb's version contains in-frame clones alone and is incomplete. Of approximately 58,000 clones in the sample, around nine tenths were seen once. Concerning this clone itself: Its cognate antigen is unknown.

Study-wide results and caveats: In recipient marrow, GvH clones were found, and some appeared first in ileum or blood. Early post-transplant HvG declines showed an association with peak circulating GvH clone levels.

The receptor comes from a human patient who received an intestinal transplant, so some T cells may come from the graft donor. The chain employs TRBV28 and TRBJ1-2, with unresolved D. Source: PBMCs, taken less than 130 days after intestinal transplantation. The DNA of the CDR3 is TGTGCCAGCACCCCTTATCGGGAGGATAACTATGGCTACACCTTC. This sequence encodes CASTPYREDNYGYTF.